This T cell receptor (beta chain) was recorded in a study of blood T cell repertoires in COVID-19. Data came from immunoSEQ multiplex PCR; TCRdb stores just in-frame clones and leaves some out. This sample has around 230,000 clones; 70% to 90% occur once, and the top ten carry nearly 9.5%. Trimming left V 7 bases short and J 4 bases short, with 14 bases between. CDR1 is SQVTM and CDR2 is ANQGSEA in the germline V gene. This CDR3 spans 13 amino acids. Recruitment covered over 20 US areas and drew participants whose ages spanned about 18 to 90 years. This sequence was found in a man between 35 and 55 years old who had recovered from COVID-19. Specimen: PBMCs or T cells enriched from blood (not recorded which). The chain recombines TRBV29-1 with TRBJ1-5, with D perhaps matching TRBD1 (6 bases). The CDR3, as DNA: TGCAGCGCCGGGGGGGGCCCTAATCAGCCCCAGCATTTT. Its translation: CSAGGGPNQPQHF.